What follows are 20 T cell receptor beta chains derived from one specimen sequenced in a study of CXCR4 blockade with PD-1 therapy in pancreatic cancer. Sequencing was performed with immunoSEQ multiplex PCR; in TCRdb, only in-frame clones are kept and a portion is missing. The sample yields fewer than 3,500 clones, 30% to 40% seen once. Sequencing was performed on tumor tissue. These receptors originate from a human donor with pancreatic ductal adenocarcinoma.

This clone was counted only a few times. V is TRBV28 and J is TRBJ2-2; D possibly corresponds to TRBD1 (6 bases). The CDR3 loop spans 15 amino acids. V lost 1 base and J 6 bases, leaving 12 bases between the germline ends. Germline-derived CDR1 and CDR2 are MDHEN and SYDVKM. CDR3 coding DNA: TGTGCCAGCAGTTTATCTGCTGCAGGGGCCGGGGAGCTGTTTTTT. Translating gives CASSLSAAGAGELFF.

The chain has TRBV6-8 and TRBJ2-7; 7 positions match TRBD1. CDR1 is MNHGY, CDR2 SAAAGT, per germline. The CDR3 covers 14 residues. V shed 8 bases, J shed 1 base, and the junction held 8 bases outside the gene matches. The CDR3 loop reads CASDRTGSSYEQYF. The CDR3 nucleotides are TGTGCCAGCGATAGGACAGGCTCGTCCTACGAGCAGTACTTC.

This clone came up a few times. The chain is built from TRBV27 and TRBJ2-5; 12 bases map to TRBD1. V lost 4 bases and J lost 3; bases outside the gene matches: 9. The germline V gene has CDR1 MNHEY and CDR2 SMNVEV (reference sequence). The CDR3 is 17 amino acids. The CDR3 DNA is TGTGCCAGCAGTTCCCCTCTTGGGACAGGGGGCGAAGAGACCCAGTACTTC. It specifies CASSSPLGTGGEETQYF.

The chain has TRBV14 and TRBJ2-5, with a tentative D call TRBD1 (5 bases). Germline CDR1 reads SGHDN; CDR2 reads FVKESK. The CDR3 runs to 15 residues. Trimming took off 2 bases at V and 4 bases at J, with 14 bases between the two ends. The CDR3, as DNA: TGTGCCAGCAGCCAACCAAGGGGATTCGTAGAGACCCAGTACTTC. It encodes CASSQPRGFVETQYF. The variable domain in full, with the rest retrieved from reference TRBV14 and TRBJ2-5, is EAGVTQFPSHSVIEKGQTVTLRCDPISGHDNLYWYRRVMGKEIKFLLHFVKESKQDESGMPNNRFLAERTGGTYSTLKVQPAELEDSGVYFCASSQPRGFVETQYFGPGTRLLVL.

The V call is TRBV7-4, the J call TRBJ2-2; D is unresolved. The germline V and J ends were trimmed by 5 bases and 5 bases, with 18 bases remaining between them. Germline V lookup: CDR1 SGHVT, CDR2 SQSDAQ. The CDR3 spans 16 residues. The CDR3 loop is CASSVGVDTPTGELFF. In nucleotides, the CDR3 is TGTGCCAGCAGCGTAGGAGTAGACACCCCGACCGGGGAGCTGTTTTTT.

The count of this clone is one. This chain joins TRBV18 and TRBJ1-1, with unresolved D. The germline gives CDR1 KGHSH, CDR2 LQKENI. The CDR3 covers 16 residues. V was clipped by 4 bases and J by 4 bases, with 19 bases between them. This chain's CDR3 is CASSLLQTTRATEAFF. Here the CDR3 DNA reads TGTGCCAGCTCACTTTTACAGACCACAAGGGCCACTGAAGCTTTCTTT.

The rearrangement links TRBV9 to TRBJ2-2, with TRBD2 matching 9 bases. This CDR3 is built from 16 residues. After removal of 0 bases from V and 2 bases from J, the junction contained 2 bases not matched to a gene. The germline gives CDR1 SGDLS, CDR2 YYNGEE. CDR3 DNA: TGTGCCAGCAGCGTAGGACTAGCGGAAAACACCGGGGAGCTGTTTTTT. It encodes CASSVGLAENTGELFF.

V and J are TRBV18 and TRBJ2-3, with 9 bases lining up with TRBD1. J lost 1 base, V lost 5 bases, and 4 bases had no gene match. Germline CDR1 KGHSH, CDR2 LQKENI. This CDR3 comprises 15 residues. The CDR3 DNA is TGTGCCAGCTCAGACCGACAGGGGGGCACAGATACGCAGTATTTT. It translates to CASSDRQGGTDTQYF. Using reference TRBV18 and TRBJ2-3 for the parts outside the CDR3, the full variable domain is NAGVMQNPRHLVRRRGQEARLRCSPMKGHSHVYWYRQLPEEGLKFMVYLQKENIIDESGMPKERFSAEFPKEGPSILRIQQVVRGDSAAYFCASSDRQGGTDTQYFGPGTRLTVL.

This chain uses TRBV6-8 with TRBJ2-7; TRBD1 or TRBD2 may be the D gene (6 bases each). The germline V and J ends were trimmed by 5 bases and 4 bases, with 15 bases remaining between them. CDR1 is MNHGY and CDR2 is SAAAGT in the germline V gene. The CDR3 length is 14 residues. CDR3 coding DNA: TGTGCCAGCAGTCCTCGGAGGGGGGCTTACGAGCAGTACTTC. This codes for CASSPRRGAYEQYF.

The V gene is TRBV7-1, the J gene TRBJ2-1; TRBD2 matches at 9 bases. TRBV7-1 is designated an ORF whose function remains uncertain. CDR3 length: 17 residues. V lost 3 bases, J lost 4 bases, and 10 bases stayed unmatched. This CDR3 is CASSSPASGEAYNEQFF. In DNA form, the CDR3 reads TGTGCCAGCAGCTCCCCAGCTAGCGGGGAGGCTTACAATGAGCAGTTCTTC.

The sample holds a few counts of this clone. V is TRBV29-1 and J is TRBJ2-7; D might be TRBD1 (8 bases). Trimming cost V 6 bases and J 2 bases, with 14 bases left between them. Looked up from germline, CDR1 is SQVTM and CDR2 is ANQGSEA. The CDR3 is 13 amino acids. This chain's CDR3 is CSVRQGRAYEQYF. The CDR3 bases are TGCAGCGTGCGACAGGGGAGGGCCTACGAGCAGTACTTC.

This clone was counted only a few times. The chain is built from TRBV9 and TRBJ2-1; D possibly matches TRBD1 or TRBD2 (5 bases each). V shed 2 bases and J shed 3 bases, with 18 bases lying between them. Germline V gene data show CDR1 as SGDLS and CDR2 as YYNGEE. The CDR3 length is 17 residues. CDR3 bases: TGTGCCAGCAGCGTTGGGGGTAGAGAAACTCTCTACAATGAGCAGTTCTTC. Translation gives CASSVGGRETLYNEQFF. Looking up the rest from reference TRBV9 and TRBJ2-1 gives the full variable domain: DSGVTQTPKHLITATGQRVTLRCSPRSGDLSVYWYQQSLDQGLQFLIQYYNGEERAKGNILERFSAQQFPDLHSELNLSSLELGDSALYFCASSVGGRETLYNEQFFGPGTRLTVL.

This chain uses TRBV19 with TRBJ1-5; possible D gene TRBD1, 5 bases. The CDR3 covers 16 residues. V lost 1 base, J lost 3 bases, and 13 bases lay in between. CDR1 LNHDA and CDR2 SQIVND come from the germline V gene (reference sequence). CDR3 loop: CASSIAAPGNNQPQHF. CDR3 coding DNA: TGTGCCAGTAGTATAGCAGCCCCAGGGAACAATCAGCCCCAGCATTTT.

This clone is termed medium-sized (0.01 to 0.1%). The chain carries TRBV11-3 and TRBJ2-2; D is unclear. Germline values: CDR1 SGHNT, CDR2 YENEEA. The length of the CDR3 is 14 residues. The V and J ends lost 3 bases and 2 bases respectively, with 7 bases between them. In DNA, the CDR3 is TGTGCCAGCAGCTTGCTATCCAACACCGGGGAGCTGTTTTTT. This codes for CASSLLSNTGELFF.

A few counts support this clone. Written as DNA, the CDR3 is TGTGCCAGCAGTCTAGCGCCCCCCGCGTACAATGAGCAGTTCTTC. Protein product: CASSLAPPAYNEQFF. The J gene is TRBJ2-1, the V gene TRBV6-8; a weak D match, TRBD2 (6 bases). From germline, CDR1 is MNHGY and CDR2 SAAAGT. V gave up 5 bases and J gave up 4 bases, with 15 bases separating them. The CDR3 consists of 15 residues.

This sequence joins TRBV15 and TRBJ2-1; 12 bases line up with TRBD2. The CDR3 is 14 amino acids. Germline V CDR1 and CDR2: LNHNV, YYDKDF (reference sequence). Trimming took 4 bases from V and 9 from J; bases not matched to a gene: 4. CDR3 sequence reads: CATSTRTSGVEQFF. Written as DNA, the CDR3 is TGTGCCACCAGCACCCGGACTAGCGGGGTTGAGCAGTTCTTC.

The chain recombines TRBV19 with TRBJ1-2; tentatively, D is TRBD1 (5 bases). Germline-derived CDR1 and CDR2 are LNHDA and SQIVND (reference sequence). V dropped 1 base and J dropped 4 bases, with 10 bases sitting between them. This CDR3 has 14 residues. The CDR3 loop is CASSIGGSGYGYTF. The CDR3 nucleotides read TGTGCCAGTAGTATAGGGGGCTCTGGCTATGGCTACACCTTC.

Details on this clone: Relative to the germline gene, one junction end is altered; a read error may explain this. The gene calls are TRBV28 and TRBJ2-3; D is unclear. The germline V gene has CDR1 MDHEN and CDR2 SYDVKM. The CDR3 is 14 amino acids. Written as DNA, the CDR3 is TGTGCCAGCAGTTTATCTTCAGCCACAAATACGCAGTATTTT. Translation gives CASSLSSATNTQYF.

This clone is medium-sized in the sample. V gene TRBV11-3 combines with J gene TRBJ2-7, with D possibly matching TRBD1 (6 bases). This CDR3 has 15 residues. Germline loops: CDR1 SGHNT, CDR2 YENEEA. Trimming shortened V by 2 bases and J by 2 bases, and 13 bases separated the two germline ends. Here the CDR3 DNA reads TGTGCCAGCAGCTTAAGTGGGGACAAAGCCTACGAGCAGTACTTC. It specifies CASSLSGDKAYEQYF. Based on the CDR3 plus reference TRBV11-3 and TRBJ2-7, the full variable domain is EAGVVQSPRYKIIEKKQPVAFWCNPISGHNTLYWYLQNLGQGPELLIRYENEEAVDDSQLPKDRFSAERLKGVDSTLKIQPAELGDSAVYLCASSLSGDKAYEQYFGPGTRLTVT.

This chain uses TRBV6-8 with TRBJ2-7; 7 nucleotides align to TRBD2. In germline, CDR1 is MNHGY, CDR2 SAAAGT. The CDR3 spans 15 residues. V shed 6 bases, J shed 0 bases, and the junction held 8 bases outside the gene matches. This chain's CDR3 is CASSPTGGASYEQYF. The CDR3 DNA sequence: TGTGCCAGCAGCCCTACGGGGGGAGCCTCCTACGAGCAGTACTTC.